A single sample is the source of the 26 T cell receptor beta chains below, sequenced in a study of OX40 agonist ivuxolimab in advanced cancers. To prepare the library, the immunoSEQ multiplex PCR assay was applied. TCRdb holds this immuneACCESS table with in-frame rearrangements only. Some clones are missing; in checked studies, unresolved V genes explain under half, and the rest has no known cause. The sample table shows around 68,000 clones, and about 85% are seen once. The leading ten clones occupy roughly 0.74% of the sample. The sample in question was CD4+ or CD8+ T cells sorted from blood, obtained in a trial of the OX40 agonist ivuxolimab. The receptors originated from an adult with an advanced solid tumor such as melanoma, head and neck, liver or kidney cancer.

This chain connects TRBV14 to TRBJ1-2; TRBD1 might be the D (6 bases). The germline V and J ends were trimmed by 0 bases and 4 bases, with 12 bases remaining between them. Germline CDR1 SGHDN, CDR2 FVKESK. The CDR3 contains 15 residues. The CDR3, as DNA: TGTGCCAGCAGCCAAGAACCCCGACAGGTCTATGGCTACACCTTC. Amino acids: CASSQEPRQVYGYTF.

The chain carries TRBV13 and TRBJ2-7, with D hard to call. The CDR3 consists of 13 residues. Trimming stripped 0 bases from V and 7 bases from J, with 10 bases between. CDR1 and CDR2 from the germline V gene are PRHDT and FYEKMQ (reference sequence). The CDR3 is CASSLGGVPEQYF. CDR3 nucleotide sequence: TGTGCCAGCAGCTTAGGTGGGGTCCCAGAGCAGTACTTC.

The chain joins TRBV4-1 to TRBJ2-2; TRBD1 matches 10 bases. Unmatched junction bases numbered 3, after V lost 0 bases and J lost 2 bases. Looked up from germline, CDR1 is MGHRA and CDR2 is YSYEKL. This CDR3 is built from 17 residues. The CDR3 sequence is CASSQERQGANTGELFF. CDR3 sequence (DNA): TGCGCCAGCAGCCAAGAAAGACAGGGGGCAAACACCGGGGAGCTGTTTTTT.

This chain joins TRBV7-2 and TRBJ2-2; D gene uncertain. CDR1 is SGHTA and CDR2 is FQGNSA in the germline V gene. This CDR3 region has 15 residues. V lost 1 base and J 1 base, leaving 7 bases between the germline ends. The DNA for the CDR3 is TGTGCCAGCAGCTTAGGGGTGATGAACACCGGGGAGCTGTTTTTT. It codes for CASSLGVMNTGELFF.

The DNA for the CDR3 is TGTGCCAGCAGCGGAGTAGTCAATCAGCCCCAGCATTTT. It yields the protein CASSGVVNQPQHF. The chain recombines TRBV7-2 with TRBJ1-5; D is unresolved. This CDR3 is 13 amino acids long. V dropped 5 bases and J dropped 3 bases, with 8 bases sitting between them. Germline lookup yields CDR1 SGHTA and CDR2 FQGNSA.

The CDR3 reads CASSPGTGLLETQYF. In DNA form, the CDR3 reads TGCGCCAGCAGCCCGGGGACAGGTTTATTGGAGACCCAGTACTTC. This chain joins TRBV4-1 and TRBJ2-5; TRBD1 aligns across 8 bases. Trimming at V came to 4 bases and at J to 5 bases, leaving 9 bases not matched to a gene. The germline CDR1 and CDR2 sequences are MGHRA and YSYEKL. The CDR3 sequence is 15 residues long.

The chain uses TRBV5-1 and TRBJ1-1; D not resolved. Trimming took 0 bases from V and 1 from J, leaving 10 bases between them. Germline assignment: CDR1 SGHRS and CDR2 YFSETQ. This CDR3 has 15 amino acids. This CDR3 reads CASSLAPRENTEAFF. The CDR3 DNA reads as TGCGCCAGCAGCTTGGCGCCGAGGGAGAACACTGAAGCTTTCTTT. The complete variable domain, with remaining parts taken from reference TRBV5-1 and TRBJ1-1, reads KAGVTQTPRYLIKTRGQQVTLSCSPISGHRSVSWYQQTPGQGLQFLFEYFSETQRNKGNFPGRFSGRQFSNSRSEMNVSTLELGDSALYLCASSLAPRENTEAFFGQGTRLTVV.

The CDR3 spells CSVERGQGSPELFF. CDR3 nucleotides: TGCAGCGTTGAAAGGGGACAGGGGTCGCCGGAGCTGTTTTTT. V and J are TRBV29-1 and TRBJ2-2; 10 bases are shared with TRBD1. Germline lookup yields CDR1 SQVTM and CDR2 ANQGSEA. V trimming: 2 bases; J trimming: 10 bases; junction bases outside the gene matches: 7. CDR3 length equals 14 residues.

The CDR3 spells CASSPGRQAQYF. The CDR3 bases are TGTGCCAGCTCACCAGGAAGACAGGCACAGTATTTT. The chain recombines TRBV18 with TRBJ2-3; weak D call: TRBD1 (6 bases). Germline lookup yields CDR1 KGHSH and CDR2 LQKENI. Trimming took off 2 bases at V and 12 bases at J, with 12 bases between the two ends. The CDR3 covers 12 residues.

By frequency in the sample, this clone is medium-sized. The CDR3 reads CASSLYDTTYEQYF. The CDR3 coding sequence is TGTGCCAGCAGTTTATACGACACCACCTACGAGCAGTACTTC. This rearrangement joins TRBV27 to TRBJ2-7; D gene ambiguous. CDR3 length equals 14 residues. Looked up from germline, CDR1 is MNHEY and CDR2 is SMNVEV (reference sequence). Trimming shortened V by 1 base and J by 2 bases, and 9 bases separated the two germline ends.

The V call is TRBV18, the J call TRBJ1-3, with TRBD1 identical over 7 bases. The germline V gene has CDR1 KGHSH and CDR2 LQKENI. Trimming cost V 4 bases and J 1 base; bases outside gene matches: 13. The CDR3 is 18 residues long. CDR3 sequence (DNA): TGTGCCAGCTCACGAATGAACCAGGGACAGTCGTCTGGAAACACCATATATTTT. Translated: CASSRMNQGQSSGNTIYF.

This chain connects TRBV7-8 to TRBJ1-5; D is undetermined. CDR3 length: 16 amino acids. Trimming shortened V by 5 bases and J by 4 bases, and 18 bases separated the two germline ends. The germline gives CDR1 SGHVS, CDR2 FQNEAQ. The CDR3 protein is CASSISRGVGNQPQHF. The CDR3 DNA is TGTGCCAGCAGCATTAGTCGCGGGGTTGGGAATCAGCCCCAGCATTTT.

On this clone itself: Other DNA sequences from this sample encode an identical CDR3 as well. The V call is TRBV11-2, the J call TRBJ1-2, with TRBD1 matching 7 bases. In germline, CDR1 is SGHAT, CDR2 FQNNGV. This CDR3 has 13 residues. J lost 3 bases, V lost 5 bases, and 3 bases had no gene match. The CDR3 nucleotides read TGTGCCAGCAGCCCCGGACAGGACTATGGCTACACCTTC. The encoded protein is CASSPGQDYGYTF.

The V call is TRBV6-5, the J call TRBJ1-6; D remains ambiguous. This CDR3 comprises 12 residues. Germline V gene lookup returns CDR1 MNHEY and CDR2 SVGAGI. The germline V and J ends were trimmed by 7 bases and 8 bases, with 9 bases remaining between them. The CDR3 sequence is CASNDNDSPLHF. CDR3 sequence (DNA): TGTGCCAGCAACGACAACGATTCACCCCTCCACTTT.

DNA of the CDR3: TGTGCCAGCAGCCGTCCTTCGAGCGGGGGCCCTTCCTACAATGAGCAGTTCTTC. This codes for CASSRPSSGGPSYNEQFF. The chain has TRBV7-2 and TRBJ2-1; 8 nucleotides line up with TRBD2. The CDR3 totals 18 residues. Per the germline V gene, CDR1 is SGHTA and CDR2 is FQGNSA. V lost 5 bases, J lost 1 base, and 13 bases stayed unmatched. Full variable domain (rest looked up from reference TRBV7-2 and TRBJ2-1): GAGVSQSPSNKVTEKGKDVELRCDPISGHTALYWYRQSLGQGLEFLIYFQGNSAPDKSGLPSDRFSAERTGGSVSTLTIQRTQQEDSAVYLCASSRPSSGGPSYNEQFFGPGTRLTVL.

This chain uses TRBV4-3 with TRBJ1-1; D uncertain. V was shortened by 0 bases and J by 5 bases, with 10 bases between the two germline ends. CDR1 and CDR2 from the germline V gene are LGHNA and YSLEER. The CDR3 contains 14 residues. The CDR3 sequence: CASSQDVDWTEAFF. CDR3 DNA sequence: TGCGCCAGCAGCCAAGACGTGGATTGGACTGAAGCTTTCTTT.

The chain combines TRBV2 with TRBJ1-6; unclear D gene. Germline values: CDR1 SNHLY, CDR2 FYNNEI. This CDR3 contains 13 residues. V lost 10 bases to trimming and J lost 5 bases, with 12 bases between them. CDR3 in DNA: TGTGCCATACGTTATGAGAATAATTCACCCCTCCACTTT. This gives the protein CAIRYENNSPLHF.

V is TRBV7-2 and J is TRBJ1-5; D is unclear. The V gene lost 1 base and the J gene lost 2 bases, with 3 bases spanning the gap. The CDR3 contains 13 residues. From germline, CDR1 is SGHTA and CDR2 FQGNSA. The CDR3 region is CASSLVGNQPQHF. The CDR3 DNA reads TGTGCCAGCAGCTTAGTTGGCAATCAGCCCCAGCATTTT.

The V and J genes are TRBV11-3 and TRBJ2-1; 7 bases fit TRBD2. V lost 5 bases and J lost 7; bases outside the gene matches: 8. The CDR3 covers 14 residues. The germline V gene encodes CDR1 SGHNT and CDR2 YENEEA. CDR3 coding DNA: TGTGCCAGCAGCCGTGACGGGGGAGGGAATGAGCAGTTCTTC. Translation: CASSRDGGGNEQFF.

In this sample, this clone turned up a few times. The J gene is TRBJ2-1, the V gene TRBV5-4, with D possibly matching TRBD2 (7 bases). Germline values: CDR1 SGHNT, CDR2 YYREEE (reference sequence). The CDR3 is 16 amino acids. The V end lost 4 bases, the J end lost 0 bases, and 14 bases lay between the germline ends. The CDR3 protein is CASSPGGQSSYNEQFF. As DNA, the CDR3 is TGTGCCAGCAGCCCGGGGGGCCAGAGCTCCTACAATGAGCAGTTCTTC. Looking up the rest from reference TRBV5-4 and TRBJ2-1 gives the full variable domain: ETGVTQSPTHLIKTRGQQVTLRCSSQSGHNTVSWYQQALGQGPQFIFQYYREEENGRGNFPPRFSGLQFPNYSSELNVNALELDDSALYLCASSPGGQSSYNEQFFGPGTRLTVL.

V usage is TRBV6-1 and J usage is TRBJ1-4, with a possible D match to TRBD1 (5 bases). The V end was cut by 3 bases, the J end by 0 bases, with 8 bases between. Germline V gene sequence: CDR1 MNHNS, CDR2 SASEGT. The CDR3 is made up of 15 amino acids. The CDR3, as DNA: TGTGCCAGCAGTGATTCCAGGGCAACTAATGAAAAACTGTTTTTT. This codes for CASSDSRATNEKLFF.

The V gene is TRBV18, the J gene TRBJ2-1; 7 nucleotides align to TRBD2. The V segment lost 1 base and the J segment 4 bases; nucleotides outside the gene matches: 13. The V gene's germline CDR1 is KGHSH and CDR2 LQKENI. The CDR3 is 18 amino acids. CDR3 in amino acids: CASSPLPPVGGVYNEQFF. As DNA, the CDR3 is TGTGCCAGCTCACCACTGCCGCCGGTGGGGGGGGTTTACAATGAGCAGTTCTTC.

This rearrangement joins TRBV6-1 to TRBJ2-7, with 10 bases matching TRBD1. Germline V gives CDR1 MNHNS, CDR2 SASEGT. This CDR3 is 14 amino acids long. With V trimmed by 7 bases and J by 1 base, 4 bases remained unmatched. The CDR3 nucleotides are TGTGCCAGCAAGGGGACAGGGGATTCCTACGAGCAGTACTTC. Protein sequence: CASKGTGDSYEQYF.

This sequence joins TRBV9 and TRBJ2-5, with 10 bases that match TRBD2. The CDR3 sequence is 18 residues long. Trimming removed 0 bases from V and 2 bases from J; junction bases left unmatched: 10. Looked up from germline, CDR1 is SGDLS and CDR2 is YYNGEE. In nucleotides, the CDR3 is TGTGCCAGCAGCGTAGCTAGCGGGGGTTCAAGGTTTCAAGAGACCCAGTACTTC. It yields the protein CASSVASGGSRFQETQYF. Full variable domain (rest looked up from reference TRBV9 and TRBJ2-5): DSGVTQTPKHLITATGQRVTLRCSPRSGDLSVYWYQQSLDQGLQFLIQYYNGEERAKGNILERFSAQQFPDLHSELNLSSLELGDSALYFCASSVASGGSRFQETQYFGPGTRLLVL.

J is TRBJ1-1 and V is TRBV28, with a weak D call TRBD1 (6 bases). The CDR3 consists of 13 residues. Germline lookup yields CDR1 MDHEN and CDR2 SYDVKM. Trimming stripped 2 bases from V and 7 bases from J, with 11 bases between. The CDR3 loop is CASSLITGLEAFF. CDR3 DNA sequence: TGTGCCAGCAGTTTAATTACAGGGCTTGAAGCTTTCTTT.

This chain connects TRBV7-9 to TRBJ2-1; TRBD1 or TRBD2 may be the D gene (7 bases each). CDR1 and CDR2 (germline): SEHNR, FQNEAQ (reference sequence). Trimming took off 5 bases at V and 4 bases at J, with 18 bases between the two ends. The CDR3 has 16 amino acids. Here the CDR3 reads CASSPWEGATYNEQFF. The CDR3 DNA sequence: TGTGCCAGCAGCCCCTGGGAGGGGGCCACTTACAATGAGCAGTTCTTC.